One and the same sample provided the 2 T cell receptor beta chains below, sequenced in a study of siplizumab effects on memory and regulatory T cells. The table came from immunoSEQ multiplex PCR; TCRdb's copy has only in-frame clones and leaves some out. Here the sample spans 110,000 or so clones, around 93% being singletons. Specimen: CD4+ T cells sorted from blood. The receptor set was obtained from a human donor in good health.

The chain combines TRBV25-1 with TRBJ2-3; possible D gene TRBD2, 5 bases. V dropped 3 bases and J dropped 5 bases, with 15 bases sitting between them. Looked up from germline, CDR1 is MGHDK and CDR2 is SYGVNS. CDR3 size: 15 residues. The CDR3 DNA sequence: TGTGCCAGCAGTGATACGAGGCTAGCAGGAGATACGCAGTATTTT. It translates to CASSDTRLAGDTQYF.

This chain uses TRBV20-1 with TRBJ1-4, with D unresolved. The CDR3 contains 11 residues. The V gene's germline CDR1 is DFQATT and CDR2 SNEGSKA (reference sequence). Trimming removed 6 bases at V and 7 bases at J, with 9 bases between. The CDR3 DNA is TGCAGTGCAAGGCGGGGTGAAAAACTGTTTTTT. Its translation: CSARRGEKLFF.